Below are 13 T cell receptor beta chains sequenced from a single sample in a study of T cell responses to AZD1222 COVID-19 vaccine. Sequencing used immunoSEQ multiplex PCR; TCRdb keeps in-frame clones, though not all of them. The sample consists of some 87,000 clones, 90% to 95% of them appearing once. The sample was peripheral blood, taken on day 0 of MenACWY control vaccination. Receptor source: an adult in good health.

V and J are TRBV11-2 and TRBJ1-1; TRBD1 might be the D (6 bases). Trimming pared 4 bases from V and 5 bases from J, leaving 14 bases between. CDR1 and CDR2 from the germline V gene are SGHAT and FQNNGV. CDR3 length equals 14 residues. The CDR3 reads CASSSYAGATEAFF. Here the CDR3 DNA reads TGTGCCAGCAGCTCCTACGCAGGGGCAACTGAAGCTTTCTTT.

The rearrangement joins TRBV6-4 to TRBJ1-4; D gene ambiguous. CDR3 length: 15 amino acids. From germline, CDR1 is MRHNA and CDR2 SNTAGT. V lost 2 bases and J 5 bases, leaving 12 bases between the germline ends. The CDR3 spells CASSDTDGPNEKLFF. CDR3 sequence (DNA): TGTGCCAGCAGTGACACCGACGGACCGAATGAAAAACTGTTTTTT.

The V and J genes are TRBV7-2 and TRBJ2-2; D perhaps matches TRBD1 (6 bases). Germline CDR1 SGHTA, CDR2 FQGNSA. The CDR3 consists of 16 residues. V lost 6 bases and J lost 0, with 14 bases in between. The CDR3 sequence is CASRDNRAANTGELFF. CDR3 nucleotide sequence: TGTGCCAGCAGGGACAACAGGGCGGCGAACACCGGGGAGCTGTTTTTT.

The V and J genes are TRBV18 and TRBJ1-3; D not certain. V lost 0 bases to trimming and J lost 3 bases, with 6 bases between them. Looked up from germline, CDR1 is KGHSH and CDR2 is LQKENI. The CDR3 contains 14 residues. The CDR3 region has the DNA TGTGCCAGCTCACCACCGGCGGGTGGAAACACCATATATTTT. Translated, it gives CASSPPAGGNTIYF.

The J gene is TRBJ2-2, the V gene TRBV3-1 (or the pseudogene TRBV3-2); 11 nucleotides match TRBD2. The CDR3 sequence is 18 residues long. Trimming at V came to 3 bases and at J to 4 bases, leaving 10 bases not matched to a gene. CDR1 and CDR2 (germline): LGHDT, YNNKEL (reference sequence). CDR3 amino acids: CASSQPSGGLSSTGELFF. CDR3 nucleotides: TGTGCCAGCAGCCAGCCTAGCGGGGGGCTCTCGAGCACCGGGGAGCTGTTTTTT.

The chain has TRBV4-1 and TRBJ1-1; weak D call: TRBD1 (6 bases). This CDR3 region has 14 residues. Between the trimmed V and J ends, which lost 0 bases and 4 bases, there was a span of 9 bases. Germline V gene data show CDR1 as MGHRA and CDR2 as YSYEKL. CDR3 sequence (DNA): TGCGCCAGCAGCCAAGAGTTGGGGGCCACTGAAGCTTTCTTT. Residues: CASSQELGATEAFF.

This clone has only one observation. The chain carries TRBV28 and TRBJ2-6; D might be TRBD2 (6 bases). With 8 bases removed from V and 2 bases from J, the gap between germline ends came to 16 bases. Germline V gene sequence: CDR1 MDHEN, CDR2 SYDVKM. This CDR3 spans 16 amino acids. In DNA form, the CDR3 reads TGTGCCAGCGGGGGGACTTCGGATGCTGGGGCCAACGTCCTGACTTTC. Residues: CASGGTSDAGANVLTF.

The chain couples TRBV7-6 to TRBJ2-5; 8 bases map to TRBD1. The CDR3 spans 15 residues. Germline loops: CDR1 SGHVS, CDR2 FNYEAQ. V was clipped by 5 bases and J by 5 bases; unmatched bases: 10. The CDR3 sequence is CASSRPTGAQETQYF. CDR3 sequence (DNA): TGTGCCAGCAGCCGCCCGACAGGGGCCCAGGAGACCCAGTACTTC.

CDR3 sequence reads: CASSGRVSGTTGELFF. The CDR3 bases are TGTGCCAGCAGCGGCCGGGTTAGCGGGACTACCGGGGAGCTGTTTTTT. The V call is TRBV9, the J call TRBJ2-2; 8 bases line up with TRBD2. Germline V CDR1 and CDR2: SGDLS, YYNGEE. The CDR3 length is 16 residues. Trimming cost V 3 bases and J 5 bases; bases outside gene matches: 9.

The CDR3 DNA follows: TGTGCCAGCAGTAATAGGGGGGCCTCACCCCTCCACTTT. Amino acids: CASSNRGASPLHF. This sequence joins TRBV2 and TRBJ1-6; D possibly corresponds to TRBD1 (6 bases). The CDR3 runs 13 residues. The germline V and J ends were trimmed by 5 bases and 10 bases, with 12 bases remaining between them. Germline CDR1 and CDR2: SNHLY and FYNNEI.

V and J are TRBV6-1 and TRBJ1-4; D uncertain. From germline, CDR1 is MNHNS and CDR2 SASEGT. The CDR3 has 15 amino acids. V lost 3 bases, J lost 3 bases, and 11 bases lay in between. CDR3 nucleotide sequence: TGTGCCAGCAGTGAGCACCCTGATCCTAATGAAAAACTGTTTTTT. This gives the protein CASSEHPDPNEKLFF.

The J gene is TRBJ2-7, the V gene TRBV12-3 or TRBV12-4, with TRBD2 matching over 11 bases. CDR3 length: 13 residues. V lost 6 bases, J lost 7 bases, and 5 bases stayed unmatched. CDR3 loop: CASRGLAAPEQYF. DNA for the CDR3: TGTGCCAGCAGGGGACTAGCGGCCCCTGAGCAGTACTTC.

This rearrangement joins TRBV19 to TRBJ1-5; D gene uncertain. The CDR3 consists of 14 residues. V was clipped by 1 base and J by 3 bases, with 7 bases between them. CDR1 and CDR2 (germline): LNHDA, SQIVND (reference sequence). The CDR3 nucleotides are TGTGCCAGTAGTATAGTTAGAGCCAATCAGCCCCAGCATTTT. Protein sequence: CASSIVRANQPQHF.